These 20 T cell receptor beta chains were all obtained from the same sample, sequenced in a study of regulatory T cells in long-lasting Graves disease. Time point reported: newly diagnosed GD, antithyroid drugs for less than 3 months. PBMC RNA served as the TCR library source. CDR3-region Arm-PCR and iRepertoire HTBI primers produced the TCR beta libraries. TCRdb re-called the multiplex PCR reads through MiXCR, storing one row per CDR3 protein. The sample shows 380,000 or so distinct CDR3 sequences, roughly 16% of them seen only once. These records were also assigned to another study, of T cells in Graves' hyperthyroidism and ophthalmopathy.

The source material was peripheral blood mononuclear cells (PBMCs), sampled at new diagnosis, from a patient treated with antithyroid drugs. The receptors shown here come from a woman younger than 35 with Graves disease.

A few counts support this clonotype. The rearrangement links TRBV9 to TRBJ2-7; 13 nucleotides agree with TRBD2. Germline V lookup: CDR1 SGDLS, CDR2 YYNGEE. V was pared by 4 bases and J by 1 base, with 5 bases of the junction left unmatched. CDR3 length: 16 amino acids. Here the CDR3 reads CASSIGLAGDSYEQYF. The DNA of the CDR3 is TGTGCCAGCAGCATCGGACTAGCGGGGGATTCCTACGAGCAGTACTTC.

In this sample, this clonotype turned up many times. This rearrangement joins TRBV28 to TRBJ2-1; D may be TRBD1 (6 bases). Deletions cut 4 bases from V and 3 bases from J, with 16 bases between. The germline gives CDR1 MDHEN, CDR2 SYDVKM. The CDR3 consists of 16 residues. CDR3 sequence (DNA): TGTGCCAGCAGTTCCACAACAGGGATGGGCTACAATGAGCAGTTCTTC. It encodes CASSSTTGMGYNEQFF.

This chain uses TRBV4-1 with TRBJ1-5; D is unclear. Germline V gives CDR1 MGHRA, CDR2 YSYEKL. The CDR3 sequence is 14 residues long. Trimming left V 0 bases short and J 10 bases short, with 13 bases between. The CDR3 sequence is CASSQESLIGPQHF. The CDR3, as DNA: TGCGCCAGCAGCCAAGAATCTTTGATTGGCCCCCAGCATTTT.

This clonotype showed up many times. This chain joins TRBV7-6 and TRBJ2-3; D uncertain. Germline CDR1 and CDR2: SGHVS and FNYEAQ. The CDR3 contains 15 residues. Deletions cut 2 bases from V and 1 base from J, with 10 bases between. The CDR3 sequence is CASSLWGLGTDTQYF. Here the CDR3 DNA reads TGTGCCAGCAGCTTATGGGGTCTCGGCACAGATACGCAGTATTTT.

The chain joins TRBV6-1 to TRBJ1-6; D uncertain. Germline V gene lookup returns CDR1 MNHNS and CDR2 SASEGT. V shed 7 bases and J shed 0 bases, with 7 bases lying between them. The CDR3 spans 14 residues. CDR3 loop: CASKRSSYNSPLHF. Written as DNA, the CDR3 is TGTGCCAGCAAGAGGAGCTCCTATAATTCACCCCTCCACTTT.

This clonotype occurred many times. The chain joins TRBV6-1 to TRBJ2-2; D not certain. This CDR3 region has 13 residues. Germline assignment: CDR1 MNHNS and CDR2 SASEGT. V was cut by 6 bases and J by 0 bases, with 5 bases left in between. The CDR3 bases are TGTGCCAGCAGAGGGCCGAACACCGGGGAGCTGTTTTTT. Its protein product is CASRGPNTGELFF.

At least ten counts were recorded for this clonotype. The chain links TRBV6-1 to TRBJ2-2, with 7 bases lining up with TRBD1. CDR3 length: 14 amino acids. V was clipped by 6 bases and J by 5 bases; unmatched bases: 6. Germline lookup yields CDR1 MNHNS and CDR2 SASEGT. CDR3 DNA: TGTGCCAGCAGGAGACAGGGATGGACCGGGGAGCTGTTTTTT. It translates to CASRRQGWTGELFF.

In its sample, this clonotype was seen a few times. V and J are TRBV28 and TRBJ1-5, with TRBD1 matching 7 bases. The CDR3 spans 15 residues. Trimming at V came to 5 bases and at J to 3 bases, leaving 7 bases not matched to a gene. Germline lookup yields CDR1 MDHEN and CDR2 SYDVKM. In nucleotides, the CDR3 is TGTGCCAGCAGTATCAGGGACAGACACAATCAGCCCCAGCATTTT. Its protein product is CASSIRDRHNQPQHF. The full variable domain, in which reference TRBV28 and TRBJ1-5 provide the parts outside the CDR3, is DVKVTQSSRYLVKRTGEKVFLECVQDMDHENMFWYRQDPGLGLRLIYFSYDVKMKEKGDIPEGYSVSREKKERFSLILESASTNQTSMYLCASSIRDRHNQPQHFGDGTRLSIL.

This clonotype was seen only a few times. The chain has TRBV5-1 and TRBJ1-2; 7 positions agree with TRBD1. V lost 7 bases to trimming and J lost 3 bases; unmatched junction nucleotides: 9. CDR1 and CDR2 from the germline V gene are SGHRS and YFSETQ. The CDR3 loop spans 14 amino acids. The CDR3 spells CASSHRGVYYGYTF. The CDR3 nucleotides are TGCGCCAGCTCCCACAGGGGCGTCTACTATGGCTACACCTTC.

In its sample, this clonotype was seen a few times. This chain joins TRBV5-6 and TRBJ1-2, with D maybe TRBD1 (5 bases). V was clipped by 4 bases and J by 8 bases, with 12 bases between them. Germline V gene data show CDR1 as SGHDT and CDR2 as YYEEEE. This CDR3 comprises 12 residues. The CDR3 sequence is CASSAGPPGYTF. As DNA, the CDR3 is TGTGCCAGCAGCGCGGGACCCCCCGGCTACACCTTC.

This clonotype has only one observation. V usage is TRBV4-2 and J usage is TRBJ2-7, with 9 bases that match TRBD2. Germline values: CDR1 LGHNA, CDR2 YNFKEQ. CDR3 length: 17 amino acids. The V segment lost 3 bases and the J segment 2 bases; nucleotides outside the gene matches: 11. The CDR3: CASSQERGGGGAYEQYF. CDR3 coding DNA: TGTGCCAGCAGCCAGGAGAGGGGCGGCGGGGGGGCCTACGAGCAGTACTTC.

This clonotype has at least ten counts. The V call is TRBV7-9, the J call TRBJ2-1, with D uncertain. Germline V gives CDR1 SEHNR, CDR2 FQNEAQ (reference sequence). Trimming removed 6 bases at V and 5 bases at J, with 20 bases between. CDR3 length: 16 amino acids. Here the CDR3 reads CASSGAGRRVNNEQFF. The CDR3 coding sequence is TGTGCCAGCAGTGGCGCCGGGCGGCGCGTGAACAATGAGCAGTTCTTC.

This clonotype was seen more than once but under ten times. V is TRBV29-1 and J is TRBJ1-2; the D is unclear. Per the germline V gene, CDR1 is SQVTM and CDR2 is ANQGSEA. The V and J ends lost 0 bases and 9 bases respectively, with 14 bases between them. The CDR3 is made up of 13 amino acids. The CDR3 sequence is CSVEDLGRQSYTF. DNA of the CDR3: TGCAGCGTTGAAGATTTGGGAAGGCAAAGCTACACCTTC.

This clonotype was counted ten times or more. The chain has TRBV18 and TRBJ1-1; 11 nucleotides agree with TRBD1. This CDR3 has 14 residues. The germline V gene has CDR1 KGHSH and CDR2 LQKENI. Trimming took 1 base from V and 7 from J; bases not matched to a gene: 2. The CDR3 nucleotides read TGTGCCAGCTCACCACGGGACAGGGGGAATGAAGCTTTCTTT. It encodes CASSPRDRGNEAFF. Based on the CDR3 plus reference TRBV18 and TRBJ1-1, the full variable domain is NAGVMQNPRHLVRRRGQEARLRCSPMKGHSHVYWYRQLPEEGLKFMVYLQKENIIDESGMPKERFSAEFPKEGPSILRIQQVVRGDSAAYFCASSPRDRGNEAFFGQGTRLTVV.

This clonotype was counted at least ten times. The rearrangement links TRBV3-1 to TRBJ1-4, with D uncertain. In germline, CDR1 is LGHDT, CDR2 YNNKEL (reference sequence). The CDR3 has 16 residues. With 0 bases removed from V and 7 bases from J, the gap between germline ends came to 15 bases. The CDR3 sequence: CASSQDFLGRGEKLFF. Here the CDR3 DNA reads TGTGCCAGCAGCCAAGATTTCTTGGGCCGTGGTGAAAAACTGTTTTTT.

This clonotype has ten or more counts. J is TRBJ2-3 and V is TRBV12-3 or TRBV12-4, with unresolved D. This CDR3 is 11 amino acids long. Trimming took 4 bases from V and 7 from J, leaving 6 bases between them. This chain's CDR3 is CASSYVNTQYF. In nucleotides, the CDR3 is TGTGCCAGCAGTTATGTAAATACGCAGTATTTT.

This clonotype was counted many times. The V call is TRBV7-3, the J call TRBJ1-4; no clear D. Germline V gene data show CDR1 as SGHTA and CDR2 as FQGTGA. Trimming cost V 1 base and J 8 bases, with 14 bases left between them. The CDR3 is 15 residues long. The CDR3 protein is CASSLNGQEGEKLFF. CDR3 nucleotide sequence: TGTGCCAGCAGCTTAAACGGGCAGGAAGGCGAAAAACTGTTTTTT.

This clonotype was seen many times. This chain uses TRBV20-1 with TRBJ2-5; TRBD2 agrees at 12 bases. The length of the CDR3 is 19 residues. The trim removed 0 bases at V and 1 base at J, leaving 12 bases unmatched. Germline assignment: CDR1 DFQATT and CDR2 SNEGSKA (reference sequence). CDR3 sequence reads: CSARDLAARTSGIQETQYF. CDR3 coding DNA: TGCAGTGCTAGAGATCTAGCCGCCCGGACTAGCGGGATCCAAGAGACCCAGTACTTC.

The sample holds a few counts of this clonotype. A junction boundary mismatches the germline segment, possibly from a read error. The gene calls are TRBV7-9 and TRBJ1-2; no clear D. Germline assignment: CDR1 SEHNR and CDR2 FQNEAQ (reference sequence). The CDR3 runs 14 residues. CDR3 DNA: TGTGCCAGCAGCTTCCTTTGGGCGCACTATGGCTGCACCTTC. Translated: CASSFLWAHYGCTF.

This clonotype was observed a handful of times. Sequence at one end of the junction differs from germline and may be a read error. The chain carries TRBV9 and TRBJ2-7, with TRBD1 matching over 11 bases. The CDR3 covers 14 residues. Per germline, CDR1 SGDLS and CDR2 YYNGEE. The DNA of the CDR3 is TGTGCCAGCAGCGTAGGGACAGGGGGCCTCGAGCAGCACTTC. Protein sequence: CASSVGTGGLEQHF.